Reported below is one T cell receptor (beta chain). No cognate antigen has been identified for it. Per-nucleotide qualities are absent, and no much larger clonotype sits a single base away. The germline V gene yields SGDLS for CDR1 and YYNGEE for CDR2. Germline trimming amounts to 0 bases on V and 4 bases on J, with 7 as the count of junction bases outside the gene matches. From its cysteine to its phenylalanine, the CDR3 spans 16 amino acids. This entry keeps only the CDR3 DNA: 48 bases, framed from base 1. At one collaborating source in Seattle, patients were enrolled during active infection and were followed longitudinally through the course of disease. The collaborating institutions used their own protocols to collect whole blood in K2EDTA tubes. For TCRbeta analysis, collaborators shipped samples as frozen whole blood, isolated PBMCs, or DNA extracted from either of those sample types. The immunoSEQ Assay, a bias-controlled multiplex PCR, was used to amplify TCRbeta CDR3 regions from genomic DNA. The study's own analysis went as follows. Nucleated cell counts per sample were estimated from amplification of reference gene primers within the assay. To quantify the absolute abundance of each unique TCRbeta CDR3 rearrangement, sequence reads were collapsed and filtered. Productive Simpson clonality was computed per sample as the square root of Simpson's diversity index over productive rearrangements. Imported from immuneACCESS, the table was reduced by TCRdb to in-frame sequences with V and J called. These copies leave out some clones; in studies compared against another copy, an unresolved V gene accounts for under half, and the cause of the remainder is not known. The V and J calls and clone size are taken from that table; D and trimming were inferred from the DNA. The sample table holds 250,000 to 350,000 clones, of which about nine tenths were seen once. Of the sample, nearly 7% falls within the top ten clones.

This sample was taken from a study of blood T cell repertoires in COVID-19 (TCRdb year 2020). Regarding the research as a whole: Samples covering the acute and convalescent phases of COVID-19 were provided by collaborators in the United States, Italy and Spain. The material from the prospective study consisted of cDNA or gDNA derived from T cells, B-cell-depleted T cells, or PBMCs. The dataset comprised deeply sampled blood TCRbeta repertoires from subjects exposed to, actively infected with, or recovered from COVID-19. The repertoires were released in a freely available public database meant as a resource for research on the immune response to SARS-CoV-2. Samples were obtained from the ongoing ImmuneRACE study (first 160 participants) and from over a thousand subjects provided by 6 global collaborators. Sample metadata almost always included a de-identified subject ID, COVID-19 status, age in years and sex. Where available, HLA class I and class II types were obtained from metadata supplied by the sample provider rather than from assay-based typing.

Points the paper makes about the study in general: The quantity of clinical and demographic metadata differed by source and by participant and was supplied without curation.

The TCR comes from a woman in her 30s with COVID-19, enrolled during active disease. Recombination joined TRBV9 with TRBJ2-3, with 8 bases in between that match TRBD2. The sequencing sample was made of peripheral blood. The CDR3 region: CASSVAWSGLADTQYF. DNA sequence: TGTGCCAGCAGCGTAGCCTGGTCGGGACTAGCAGATACGCAGTATTTT.